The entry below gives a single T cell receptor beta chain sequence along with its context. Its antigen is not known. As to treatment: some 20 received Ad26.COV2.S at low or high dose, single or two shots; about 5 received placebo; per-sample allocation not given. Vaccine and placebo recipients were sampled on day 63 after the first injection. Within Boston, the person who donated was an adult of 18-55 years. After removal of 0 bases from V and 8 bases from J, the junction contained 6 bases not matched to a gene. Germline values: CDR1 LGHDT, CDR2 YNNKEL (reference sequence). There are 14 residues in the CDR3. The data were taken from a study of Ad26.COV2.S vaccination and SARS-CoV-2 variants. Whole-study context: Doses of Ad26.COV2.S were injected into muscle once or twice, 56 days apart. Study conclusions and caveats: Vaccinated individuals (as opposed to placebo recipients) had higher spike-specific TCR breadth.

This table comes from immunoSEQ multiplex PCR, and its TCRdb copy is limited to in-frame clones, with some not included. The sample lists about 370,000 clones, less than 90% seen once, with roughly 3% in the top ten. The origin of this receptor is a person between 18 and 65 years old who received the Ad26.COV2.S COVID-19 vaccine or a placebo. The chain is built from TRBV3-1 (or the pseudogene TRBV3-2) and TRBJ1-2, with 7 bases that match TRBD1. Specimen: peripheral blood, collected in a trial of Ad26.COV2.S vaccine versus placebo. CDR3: CASSQETGLDGYTF. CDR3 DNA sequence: TGTGCCAGCAGCCAAGAGACAGGGTTAGACGGCTACACCTTC.